Below, 10 T cell receptor beta chains from the same sample are listed, as sequenced in a study of blood T cell repertoires in COVID-19 (TCRdb year 2020). Receptor libraries were prepared by the immunoSEQ multiplex PCR assay. TCRdb's version of the immuneACCESS table is confined to in-frame rearrangements and falls short of the full clone set. An unresolved V gene accounts for under half of the shortfall where checked; the remainder is of unknown origin. Recorded for this sample are roughly 250,000 clones; roughly 90% of them occurred a single time. In total, the top ten clones hold roughly 2% of the sample. The specimen was PBMCs or T cells enriched from blood (not recorded which). The receptors shown here come from a woman aged 40-49 years with acute COVID-19.

A remark on this clone: Mismatch with germline at one junction end may stem from a read error. The chain uses TRBV7-7 and TRBJ2-5; TRBD2 agrees at 7 bases. The CDR3 runs 15 residues. The germline CDR1 and CDR2 sequences are SSHAT and FNYEAQ (reference sequence). The CDR3 DNA reads as TGTGCTAGCAGCTTGAGGGCGGGAGTAGAAGAGACCCAGTACTTC. Its translation is CASSLRAGVEETQYF.

This clone was detected once. The chain links TRBV5-8 to TRBJ2-3; the D gene is possibly TRBD2 (5 bases). V was shortened by 0 bases and J by 1 base, with 9 bases between the two germline ends. Germline V gene lookup returns CDR1 SGHTS and CDR2 YDEGEE. This CDR3 is built from 15 residues. The CDR3: CASSLAEGGTDTQYF. CDR3 DNA: TGTGCCAGCAGCTTGGCCGAGGGAGGCACAGATACGCAGTATTTT.

The table lists this clone with a count of one. The chain carries TRBV18 and TRBJ1-1, with TRBD1 matching 7 bases. In germline, CDR1 is KGHSH, CDR2 LQKENI. This CDR3 contains 15 residues. J gave up 1 base and V 2 bases, and 4 bases lay outside the gene matches. CDR3 sequence (DNA): TGTGCCAGCTCACCAGGGACAGTCAAGAACACTGAAGCTTTCTTT. As protein: CASSPGTVKNTEAFF.

This clone was observed a handful of times. The J gene is TRBJ2-1, the V gene TRBV5-4; D is undetermined. The CDR3 runs to 13 residues. CDR1 SGHNT and CDR2 YYREEE come from the germline V gene (reference sequence). Between the trimmed V and J ends, which lost 0 bases and 10 bases, there was a span of 11 bases. The CDR3 DNA reads TGTGCCAGCAGCTTGGATCTCTACAGCGAGCAGTTCTTC. The encoded protein is CASSLDLYSEQFF. The whole variable domain, remainder taken from reference TRBV5-4 and TRBJ2-1, is ETGVTQSPTHLIKTRGQQVTLRCSSQSGHNTVSWYQQALGQGPQFIFQYYREEENGRGNFPPRFSGLQFPNYSSELNVNALELDDSALYLCASSLDLYSEQFFGPGTRLTVL.

This chain joins TRBV21-1 and TRBJ2-1; the table's D call, TRBD2, has no DNA check behind it. TRBV21-1 is designated a pseudogene. CDR3 size: 16 residues. The CDR3 region has the DNA TGTGCCAGCAGCAACGGGAGCGGGAGACGCTACAATGAGCAGTTCTTC. Amino acids: CASSNGSGRRYNEQFF.

The J gene is TRBJ2-3, the V gene TRBV7-8; 7 bases are shared with TRBD1. V was clipped by 1 base and J by 0 bases; unmatched bases: 1. CDR1 is SGHVS, CDR2 FQNEAQ, per germline. This CDR3 is 15 amino acids long. The CDR3 DNA follows: TGTGCCAGCAGCTTAGACAGGGGCAGCACAGATACGCAGTATTTT. This encodes CASSLDRGSTDTQYF.

The chain has TRBV28 and TRBJ1-4, with D perhaps TRBD1 (5 bases). This CDR3 is 13 amino acids long. In germline, CDR1 is MDHEN, CDR2 SYDVKM. V was pared by 8 bases and J by 5 bases, with 12 bases between. CDR3 residues: CASRVGGNEKLFF. Written as DNA, the CDR3 is TGTGCCAGCCGTGTCGGGGGGAATGAAAAACTGTTTTTT. Filled out from reference TRBV28 and TRBJ1-4, the complete variable domain reads DVKVTQSSRYLVKRTGEKVFLECVQDMDHENMFWYRQDPGLGLRLIYFSYDVKMKEKGDIPEGYSVSREKKERFSLILESASTNQTSMYLCASRVGGNEKLFFGSGTQLSVL.

J is TRBJ1-4 and V is TRBV18, with D tentatively TRBD1 (6 bases). CDR1 and CDR2 from the germline V gene are KGHSH and LQKENI. The germline V and J ends were trimmed by 2 bases and 5 bases, with 12 bases remaining between them. The CDR3 is made up of 15 amino acids. The CDR3 reads CASSPRLGANEKLFF. The CDR3, as DNA: TGTGCCAGCTCACCAAGGCTGGGGGCAAATGAAAAACTGTTTTTT.

The V and J genes are TRBV9 and TRBJ2-1; 7 nucleotides line up with TRBD2. The CDR3 sequence is 15 residues long. Germline loops: CDR1 SGDLS, CDR2 YYNGEE. The ends lost 3 bases at V and 4 bases at J; junction bases unmatched: 7. For the CDR3, the DNA is TGTGCCAGCAGCGGACGACTAGCCACGTACAATGAGCAGTTCTTC. The encoded protein is CASSGRLATYNEQFF.

The gene calls are TRBV7-2 and TRBJ2-1; the match to TRBD2 covers 11 bases. Per the germline V gene, CDR1 is SGHTA and CDR2 is FQGNSA. V lost 5 bases and J lost 8; bases outside the gene matches: 8. The CDR3 spans 15 residues. CDR3 amino acids: CASSARLAGSYEQFF. In DNA, the CDR3 is TGTGCCAGCAGCGCCAGACTAGCGGGGTCTTATGAGCAGTTCTTC.